This note documents a single T cell receptor (beta chain) sequence. Its antigen is currently unknown. This sample was taken from a study of shared clonotypes between healthy human individuals. In the study overall: Plates per donor: three CD4 naive, three CD4 memory, two CD8 naive, one CD8 memory.

Study results and limitations: The naive CD4 repertoires of several donors were compared, and roughly 5.1% of clonotypes were shared.

CD8 cells regarded as naive lacked CD45RO, were positively chosen for CCR7, and omitted terminally differentiated effector memory CD45RA+ cells. Donors included only healthy HIV-negative adults lacking recent acute infections or vaccinations. Profiled with immunoSEQ multiplex PCR; TCRdb holds only in-frame clones, not every one. There are around 600,000 clones in the sample; 85% to 95% occur only once, and 0.11% lies in the top ten. The origin of this receptor is a woman in her twenties or thirties in good health. Sequenced input: naive CD8+ T cells sorted from blood.

The CDR3 loop reads CASSSDFWAGESAYEQYF. The DNA for the CDR3 is TGCGCCAGCAGTTCTGATTTTTGGGCGGGAGAATCGGCCTACGAGCAGTACTTC. The chain couples TRBV5-1 to TRBJ2-7, with 7 positions matching TRBD2. Germline assignment: CDR1 SGHRS and CDR2 YFSETQ. This CDR3 is built from 18 residues. V was clipped by 5 bases and J by 2 bases; unmatched bases: 19.